A selection of T cell receptor beta chains follows, all from one sample in a study of CD8 T cells in ankylosing spondylitis. TCRdb ran MiXCR on the 5' RACE reads and lists one entry per CDR3 protein. The sample has approximately 240,000 distinct CDR3 sequences, roughly a quarter seen once. Source material: blood, either unsorted or a sorted T cell fraction (not recorded which). The source of these receptors is a male donor with ankylosing spondylitis or in good health (not recorded which). The CDR3 runs from the conserved cysteine through the conserved F or W. Each record gives: D gene, clone size, V gene, J gene, CDR3 DNA, CDR3 protein. D genes are given only for firm matches. Clone size, where shown, is once, few, many, or a class for clones that have expanded.

>NA|few|TRBV20-1|TRBJ1-4
TGCAGTGCCAAGATGCCCAGTAAACTGTTTTTT
CSAKMPSKLFF
>TRBD1|NA|TRBV5-6|TRBJ2-4
TGTGCCAGCAGCTTAATGGGACAGGTGGCCAAAAACATTCAGTACTTC
CASSLMGQVAKNIQYF
>NA|many|TRBV29-1|TRBJ2-5
TGCACCGCCCAGGGCGGGTCGGAGACCCAGTACTTC
CTAQGGSETQYF
>NA|many|TRBV6-5|TRBJ1-5
TGTGCCAGCACCGCGGGGGGTAGCAATCAGCCCCAGCATTTT
CASTAGGSNQPQHF
>NA|NA|TRBV6-6|TRBJ2-1
TGTGCCAGCAACCCAGGGTTCAAAAATGAGCAGTTCTTC
CASNPGFKNEQFF
>NA|many|TRBV20-1|TRBJ2-5
TGCAGTGCTAGCGCAAATTATGAGACCCAGTACTTC
CSASANYETQYF
>NA|NA|TRBV7-2|TRBJ2-6
TGTGCCAGCAGCCAGGTCTACTCTGGGGCCAACGTCCTGACTTTC
CASSQVYSGANVLTF
>NA|few|TRBV20-1|TRBJ1-1
TGCAGTGCTAGAGTCGCAGAACACAACACTGAAGCTTTCTTT
CSARVAEHNTEAFF
>NA|NA|TRBV12-3/TRBV12-4|TRBJ2-1
TGTGCCACCGCCTTGGGGGGGCTCTCCTACAATGAGCAGTTCTTC
CATALGGLSYNEQFF
>TRBD2|few|TRBV10-2|TRBJ2-1
TGCGCCAGCAGTGAGACTAGCGGAGTCTACAATGAGCAGTTCTTC
CASSETSGVYNEQFF
>NA|NA|TRBV7-8|TRBJ2-3
TGTGCCAGCAGCTTGCGGGGCCCAGATACGCAGTATTTT
CASSLRGPDTQYF
>NA|few|TRBV20-1|TRBJ2-3
TGCAGTGCCACACCCGTAGCGGCTAGCACAGATACGCAGTATTTT
CSATPVAASTDTQYF
>NA|NA|TRBV14|TRBJ2-7
TGTGCCAGCAGCCCCCGGGACGGGGGCTCCTACGAGCAGTACTTC
CASSPRDGGSYEQYF
>NA|many|TRBV11-2|TRBJ2-1
TGTGCCAGCAGCTTAGATCGAGTACCCACGGCTGAGCAGTTCTTC
CASSLDRVPTAEQFF
>NA|many|TRBV20-1|TRBJ2-5
TGCAGTGCTAGAGCCGGGAAGGGAGAGACCCAGTACTTC
CSARAGKGETQYF
>NA|NA|TRBV7-9|TRBJ2-3
TGTGCCAGCAGCTTCCGGGGAGACTTCACAGATACGCAGTATTTT
CASSFRGDFTDTQYF
>NA|few|TRBV20-1|TRBJ2-7
TGCAGTGCTAGAGATCGAGGGAGGGGGGGAGACTACGAGCAGTACTTC
CSARDRGRGGDYEQYF
>TRBD1|NA|TRBV20-1|TRBJ2-5
TGCAGTACCATAGCCGGTACAGGGGTGAAGACCCAGTACTTC
CSTIAGTGVKTQYF
>TRBD1|NA|TRBV2|TRBJ1-5
TGTGCCAGCAGTCCTCAGGGGGTGGGCAATCAGCCCCAGCATTTT
CASSPQGVGNQPQHF
>NA|many|TRBV29-1|TRBJ2-2
TGCAGCGCCCTGGACGGAGAAACCGGGGAGCTGTTTTTT
CSALDGETGELFF
>NA|NA|TRBV12-3/TRBV12-4|TRBJ2-5
TGTGCCAGCAGTTTAGTCGCGGGAAGCTCAGAGACCCAGTACTTC
CASSLVAGSSETQYF
>NA|NA|TRBV20-1|TRBJ2-1
TGCAGTGCTAGGGAGGTGGGGAGACTGCACAATGAGCAGTTCTTC
CSAREVGRLHNEQFF
>NA|many|TRBV12-3/TRBV12-4|TRBJ1-1
TGTGCCAGCAGAAGACAGGCTATGGAAATAACTAACACTGAAGCTTTCTTT
CASRRQAMEITNTEAFF
>TRBD2|many|TRBV12-3/TRBV12-4|TRBJ2-2
TGTGCCAGCAGTTTCCGGGACTATAACACCGGGGAGCTGTTTTTT
CASSFRDYNTGELFF
>TRBD2|few|TRBV20-1|TRBJ2-1
TGCAGTGCCCAGAAGCGGGGAGAATACAATGAGCAGTTCTTC
CSAQKRGEYNEQFF
>TRBD1|few|TRBV20-1|TRBJ1-6
TGCAGTGCTGGACCGGGACAGGGTCGGGGTTCACCCCTCCACTTT
CSAGPGQGRGSPLHF
>NA|NA|TRBV12-3/TRBV12-4|TRBJ1-5
TGTGCCAGCAGTCTAGGGGACAACTACAATCAGCCCCAGCATTTT
CASSLGDNYNQPQHF
>NA|few|TRBV29-1|TRBJ2-7
TGCAGCGTGGGACTTTCCGACGCCTACGAGCAGTACTTC
CSVGLSDAYEQYF
>NA|many|TRBV20-1|TRBJ2-1
TGCAGTGCGGGACGGGGATCGAGTAATGAGCAGTTCTTC
CSAGRGSSNEQFF
>TRBD1|many|TRBV7-3|TRBJ2-2
TGTGCCAGCAGCAACAGGGGCATCGGGGAGCTGTTTTTT
CASSNRGIGELFF
>NA|NA|TRBV20-1|TRBJ2-7
TGCAGTGCTTTTCCCCGTCCGAAGGGCTCCTACGAGCAGTACTTC
CSAFPRPKGSYEQYF
>NA|NA|TRBV12-3/TRBV12-4|TRBJ1-4
TGTGCCAGCAGCCCCCGACAGTCCGGTAATGAAAAACTGTTTTTT
CASSPRQSGNEKLFF
>TRBD2|few|TRBV12-3/TRBV12-4|TRBJ2-7
TGTGCCAGCAGCCGTAGACTAGCGGGGGTCTACGAGCAGTACTTC
CASSRRLAGVYEQYF
>TRBD1|many|TRBV12-3/TRBV12-4|TRBJ2-1
TGTGCCAGCAGTTTACTAAGGGGGCAGTCCTACAATGAGCAGTTCTTC
CASSLLRGQSYNEQFF
>NA|few|TRBV20-1|TRBJ2-1
TGCAGTGCTAGTCTTCTAGAGCAGTTCTTC
CSASLLEQFF
>NA|NA|TRBV20-1|TRBJ1-4
TGCAGTGCTAAACAGACAGGCCTTGCAACTAATGAAAAACTGTTTTTT
CSAKQTGLATNEKLFF
>NA|few|TRBV6-1|TRBJ2-4
TGTGCCACGCTTACGACCTCGCAAGGCAAAAACATTCAGTACTTC
CATLTTSQGKNIQYF
>TRBD1|NA|TRBV20-1|TRBJ1-1
TGCAGTGCCCCTCGCGAGGACAGGTTGAACACTGAAGCTTTCTTT
CSAPREDRLNTEAFF
>TRBD1|many|TRBV12-3/TRBV12-4|TRBJ2-1
TGTGCCAGCAGGACAGGGGTAGGGGAGCAGTTCTTC
CASRTGVGEQFF
>NA|many|TRBV29-1|TRBJ2-5
TGCAGCGTTGCGAGACAGAGCTTCCAAGAGACCCAGTACTTC
CSVARQSFQETQYF
>TRBD2|few|TRBV3-1|TRBJ2-1
TGTGCCAGCAGCCCACCGACTAGCGGGGAGTACAATGAGCAGTTCTTC
CASSPPTSGEYNEQFF
>NA|NA|TRBV29-1|TRBJ1-5
TGCAGCGTCTCAGGGTGGGGCAATCAGCCCCAGCATTTT
CSVSGWGNQPQHF
>NA|few|TRBV20-1|TRBJ2-2
TGCAGTGCTAGAGCCAGTTCACCTCCCCCCGGGGAGCTGTTTTTT
CSARASSPPPGELFF
>NA|few|TRBV10-3|TRBJ2-2
TGTGCCATCAGTGGGGGAGGACCCTATCTGACCGGGGAGCTGTTTTTT
CAISGGGPYLTGELFF
>NA|NA|TRBV5-1|TRBJ2-3
TGCGCCAGCAGCCCGACGGGCGGGGCCTCGGATACGCAGTATTTT
CASSPTGGASDTQYF
>TRBD2|many|TRBV28|TRBJ2-5
TGTGCCGCTGGACTAGAGGAGACCCAGTACTTC
CAAGLEETQYF
>TRBD1|many|TRBV20-1|TRBJ2-3
TGCAGTGCTGATAAACCCCCAGGGGGCGACCTTTATTTT
CSADKPPGGDLYF
>TRBD1|once|TRBV5-4|TRBJ2-1
TGTGCCAGCAGCTTTCCGGGACAGGGGAGGAATGAGCAGTTCTTC
CASSFPGQGRNEQFF
>NA|many|TRBV20-1|TRBJ2-2
TGCAGTGCTCCGAACACCGGGGAGCTGTTTTTT
CSAPNTGELFF
>TRBD1|NA|TRBV4-2|TRBJ2-2
TGTGCCAGCAGCCAGCCGGGACAGGGATCCGGGGAGCTGTTTTTT
CASSQPGQGSGELFF
>TRBD1|many|TRBV29-1|TRBJ1-2
TGCAGCGCCCGAATGACAGGGAAGGGTGGCTACACCTTC
CSARMTGKGGYTF
>NA|NA|TRBV20-1|TRBJ2-1
TGCAGTGCTGGCTCTGGGCAGCCTTACAATGAGCAGTTCTTC
CSAGSGQPYNEQFF
>NA|many|TRBV5-1|TRBJ2-1
TGCGCCAGCAGCACAGGACCCCCCCTCAATGAGCAGTTCTTC
CASSTGPPLNEQFF
>TRBD1|NA|TRBV20-1|TRBJ2-7
TGCAGTGCCCCGTGGACAGGGGGCTTCTACGAGCAGTACTTC
CSAPWTGGFYEQYF
>NA|many|TRBV12-3/TRBV12-4|TRBJ2-5
TGTGCCAGCAGTTTAGCGGGGATCCAAGAGACCCAGTACTTC
CASSLAGIQETQYF
>NA|NA|TRBV3-1|TRBJ2-7
TGTGCCAGCAGCCGTGGCACCGACGTCTCCTACGAGCAGTACTTC
CASSRGTDVSYEQYF